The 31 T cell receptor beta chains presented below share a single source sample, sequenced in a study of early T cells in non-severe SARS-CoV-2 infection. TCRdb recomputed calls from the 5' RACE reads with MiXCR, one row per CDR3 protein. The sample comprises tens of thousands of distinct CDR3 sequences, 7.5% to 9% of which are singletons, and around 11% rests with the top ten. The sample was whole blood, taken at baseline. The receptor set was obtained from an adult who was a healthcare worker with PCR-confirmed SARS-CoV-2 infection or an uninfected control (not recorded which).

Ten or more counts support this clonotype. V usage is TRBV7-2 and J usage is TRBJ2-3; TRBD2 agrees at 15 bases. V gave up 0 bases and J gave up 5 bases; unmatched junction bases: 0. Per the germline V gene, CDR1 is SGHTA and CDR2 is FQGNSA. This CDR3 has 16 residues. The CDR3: CASSLAGLAGGDTQYF. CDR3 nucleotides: TGTGCCAGCAGCTTAGCGGGACTAGCGGGGGGAGATACGCAGTATTTT. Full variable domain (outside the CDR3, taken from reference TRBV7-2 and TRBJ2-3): GAGVSQSPSNKVTEKGKDVELRCDPISGHTALYWYRQSLGQGLEFLIYFQGNSAPDKSGLPSDRFSAERTGGSVSTLTIQRTQQEDSAVYLCASSLAGLAGGDTQYFGPGTRLTVL.

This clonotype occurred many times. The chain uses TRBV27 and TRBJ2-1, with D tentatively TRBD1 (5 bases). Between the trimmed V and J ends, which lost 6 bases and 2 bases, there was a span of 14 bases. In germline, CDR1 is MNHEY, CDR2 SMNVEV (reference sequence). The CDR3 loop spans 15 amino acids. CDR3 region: CASSYQQVAYNEQFF. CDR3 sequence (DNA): TGTGCCAGCAGCTACCAACAGGTGGCCTACAATGAGCAGTTCTTC.

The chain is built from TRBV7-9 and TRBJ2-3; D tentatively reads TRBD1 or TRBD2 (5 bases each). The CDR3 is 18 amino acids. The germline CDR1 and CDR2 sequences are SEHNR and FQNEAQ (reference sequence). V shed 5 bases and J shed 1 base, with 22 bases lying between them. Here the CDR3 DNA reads TGTGCCAGCAGCCCAGTGGCCGGGGCCGGACCCGGCACAGATACGCAGTATTTT. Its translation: CASSPVAGAGPGTDTQYF.

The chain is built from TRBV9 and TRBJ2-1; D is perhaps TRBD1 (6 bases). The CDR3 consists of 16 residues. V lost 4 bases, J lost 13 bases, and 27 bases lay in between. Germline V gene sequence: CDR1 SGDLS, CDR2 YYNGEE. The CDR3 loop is CASSPRQAASFGEQFF. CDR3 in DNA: TGTGCCAGCAGCCCACGACAGGCTGCGTCGTTTGGTGAACAGTTCTTC.

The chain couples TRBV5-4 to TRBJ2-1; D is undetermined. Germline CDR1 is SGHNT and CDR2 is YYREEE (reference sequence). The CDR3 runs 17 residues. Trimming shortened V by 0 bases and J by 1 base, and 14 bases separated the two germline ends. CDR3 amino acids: CASSLDWAHASYNEQFF. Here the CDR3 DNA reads TGTGCCAGCAGCTTGGATTGGGCTCATGCTTCCTACAATGAGCAGTTCTTC. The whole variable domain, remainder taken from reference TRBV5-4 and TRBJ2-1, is ETGVTQSPTHLIKTRGQQVTLRCSSQSGHNTVSWYQQALGQGPQFIFQYYREEENGRGNFPPRFSGLQFPNYSSELNVNALELDDSALYLCASSLDWAHASYNEQFFGPGTRLTVL.

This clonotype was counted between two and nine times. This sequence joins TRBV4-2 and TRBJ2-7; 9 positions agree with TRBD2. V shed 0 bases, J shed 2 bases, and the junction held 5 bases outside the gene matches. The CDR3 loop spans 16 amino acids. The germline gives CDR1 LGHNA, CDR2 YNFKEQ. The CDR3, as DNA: TGTGCCAGCAGCCAAGAGAAAGGCGGGGGGGCCTACGAGCAGTACTTC. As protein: CASSQEKGGGAYEQYF.

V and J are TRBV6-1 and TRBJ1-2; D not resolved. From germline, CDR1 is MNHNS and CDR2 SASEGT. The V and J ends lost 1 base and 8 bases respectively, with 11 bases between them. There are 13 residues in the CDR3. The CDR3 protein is CASSEVTVEGYTF. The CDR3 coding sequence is TGTGCCAGCAGTGAAGTCACAGTTGAGGGCTACACCTTC.

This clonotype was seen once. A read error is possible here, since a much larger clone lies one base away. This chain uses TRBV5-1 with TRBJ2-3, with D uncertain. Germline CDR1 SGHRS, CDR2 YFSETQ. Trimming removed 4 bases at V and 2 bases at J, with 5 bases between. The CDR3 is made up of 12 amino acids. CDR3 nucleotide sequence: TGCGCCAGCAGCCCGACCACAGATACGCAGTATTTT. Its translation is CASSPTTDTQYF.

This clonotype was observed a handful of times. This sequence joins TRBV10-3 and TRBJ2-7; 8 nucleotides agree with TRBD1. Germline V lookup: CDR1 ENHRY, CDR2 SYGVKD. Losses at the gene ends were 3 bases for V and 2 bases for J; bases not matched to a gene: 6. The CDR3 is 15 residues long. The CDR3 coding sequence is TGTGCCATCAGTGACTCACAGGGGGACCCCTACGAGCAGTACTTC. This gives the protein CAISDSQGDPYEQYF.

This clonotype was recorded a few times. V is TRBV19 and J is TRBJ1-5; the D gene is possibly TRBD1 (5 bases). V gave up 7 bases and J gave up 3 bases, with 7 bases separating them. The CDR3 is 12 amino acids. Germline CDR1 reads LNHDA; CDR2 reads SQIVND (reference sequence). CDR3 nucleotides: TGTGCCAGTACAGGGAACAATCAGCCCCAGCATTTT. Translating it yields CASTGNNQPQHF.

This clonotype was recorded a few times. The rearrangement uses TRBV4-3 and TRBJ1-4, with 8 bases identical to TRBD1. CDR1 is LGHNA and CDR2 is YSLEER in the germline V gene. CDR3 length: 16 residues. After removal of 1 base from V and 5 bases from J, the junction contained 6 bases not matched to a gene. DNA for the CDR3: TGCGCCAGCAGCCAAGGAAAGAGGACAGGGAATGAAAAACTGTTTTTT. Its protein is CASSQGKRTGNEKLFF.

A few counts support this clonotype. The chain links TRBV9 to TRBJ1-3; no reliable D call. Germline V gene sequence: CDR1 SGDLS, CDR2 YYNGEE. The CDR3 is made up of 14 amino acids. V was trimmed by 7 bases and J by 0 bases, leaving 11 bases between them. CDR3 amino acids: CASETGYSGNTIYF. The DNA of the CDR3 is TGTGCCAGCGAGACCGGATACTCTGGAAACACCATATATTTT.

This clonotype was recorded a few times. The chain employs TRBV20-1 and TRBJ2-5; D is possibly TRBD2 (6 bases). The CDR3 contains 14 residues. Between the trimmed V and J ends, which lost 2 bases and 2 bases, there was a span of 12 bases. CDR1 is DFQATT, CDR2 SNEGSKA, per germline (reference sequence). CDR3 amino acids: CSARWREEQETQYF. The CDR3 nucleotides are TGCAGTGCTAGATGGAGGGAAGAACAAGAGACCCAGTACTTC.

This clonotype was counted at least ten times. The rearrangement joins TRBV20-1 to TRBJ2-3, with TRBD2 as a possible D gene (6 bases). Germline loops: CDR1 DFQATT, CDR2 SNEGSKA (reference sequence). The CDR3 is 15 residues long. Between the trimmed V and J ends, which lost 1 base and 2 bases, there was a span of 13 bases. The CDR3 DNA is TGCAGTGCTAGAGTCGGGGCGGGACCCACAGATACGCAGTATTTT. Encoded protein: CSARVGAGPTDTQYF.

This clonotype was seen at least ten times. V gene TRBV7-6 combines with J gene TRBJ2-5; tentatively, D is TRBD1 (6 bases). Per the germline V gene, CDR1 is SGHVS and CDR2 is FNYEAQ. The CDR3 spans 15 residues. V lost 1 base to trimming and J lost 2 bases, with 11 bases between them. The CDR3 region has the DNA TGTGCCAGCAGCTTAGAAGGGACACCTCAAGAGACCCAGTACTTC. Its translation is CASSLEGTPQETQYF.

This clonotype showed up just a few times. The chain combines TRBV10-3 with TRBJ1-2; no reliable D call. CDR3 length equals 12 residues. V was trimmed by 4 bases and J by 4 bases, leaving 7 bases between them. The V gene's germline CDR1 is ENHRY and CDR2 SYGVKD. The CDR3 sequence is CAISGVGYGYTF. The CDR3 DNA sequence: TGTGCCATCAGTGGAGTCGGCTATGGCTACACCTTC.

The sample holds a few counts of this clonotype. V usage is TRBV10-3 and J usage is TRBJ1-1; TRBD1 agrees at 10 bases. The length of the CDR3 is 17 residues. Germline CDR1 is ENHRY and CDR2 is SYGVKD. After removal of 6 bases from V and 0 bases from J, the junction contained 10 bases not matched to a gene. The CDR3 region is CAISRQGASLVNTEAFF. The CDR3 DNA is TGTGCCATCAGCCGACAGGGGGCCTCTTTGGTGAACACTGAAGCTTTCTTT.

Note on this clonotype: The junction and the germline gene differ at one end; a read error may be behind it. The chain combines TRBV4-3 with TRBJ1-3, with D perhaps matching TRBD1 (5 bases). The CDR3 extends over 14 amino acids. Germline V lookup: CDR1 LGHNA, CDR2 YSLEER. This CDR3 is CASTPGSSENTIYF. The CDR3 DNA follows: TGCGCCAGCACTCCAGGGAGCTCTGAAAACACCATATATTTT.

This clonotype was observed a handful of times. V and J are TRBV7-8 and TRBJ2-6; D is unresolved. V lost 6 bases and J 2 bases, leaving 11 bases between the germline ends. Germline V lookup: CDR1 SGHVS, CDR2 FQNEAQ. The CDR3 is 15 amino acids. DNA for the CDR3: TGTGCCAGCAGGCCCATATCGGCTGGGGCCAACGTCCTGACTTTC. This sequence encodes CASRPISAGANVLTF.

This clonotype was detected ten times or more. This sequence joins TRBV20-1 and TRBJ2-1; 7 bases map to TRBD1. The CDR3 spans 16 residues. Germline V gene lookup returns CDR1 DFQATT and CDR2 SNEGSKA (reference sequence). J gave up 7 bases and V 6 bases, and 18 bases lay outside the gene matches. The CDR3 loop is CSAPDLWKGAQNEQFF. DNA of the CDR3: TGCAGTGCCCCCGACCTATGGAAGGGGGCGCAAAATGAGCAGTTCTTC.

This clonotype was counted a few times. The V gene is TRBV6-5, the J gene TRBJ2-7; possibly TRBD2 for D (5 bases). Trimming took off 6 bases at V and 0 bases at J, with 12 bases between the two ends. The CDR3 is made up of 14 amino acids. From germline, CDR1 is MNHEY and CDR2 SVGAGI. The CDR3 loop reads CASSTSRDSYEQYF. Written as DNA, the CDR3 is TGTGCCAGCAGCACCTCCCGGGACTCCTACGAGCAGTACTTC.

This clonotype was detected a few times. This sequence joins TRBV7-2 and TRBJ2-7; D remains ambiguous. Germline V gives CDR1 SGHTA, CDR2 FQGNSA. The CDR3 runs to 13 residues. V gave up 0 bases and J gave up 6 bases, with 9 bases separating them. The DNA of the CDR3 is TGTGCCAGCAGCTTAGCTTGGATCGGCGAGCAGTACTTC. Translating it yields CASSLAWIGEQYF.

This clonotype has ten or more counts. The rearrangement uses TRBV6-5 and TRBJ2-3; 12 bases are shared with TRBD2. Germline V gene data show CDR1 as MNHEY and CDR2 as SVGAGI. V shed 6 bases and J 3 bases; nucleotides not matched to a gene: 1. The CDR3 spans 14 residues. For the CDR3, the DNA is TGTGCCAGCAGACTAGCGGGGGGAACAGATACGCAGTATTTT. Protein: CASRLAGGTDTQYF.

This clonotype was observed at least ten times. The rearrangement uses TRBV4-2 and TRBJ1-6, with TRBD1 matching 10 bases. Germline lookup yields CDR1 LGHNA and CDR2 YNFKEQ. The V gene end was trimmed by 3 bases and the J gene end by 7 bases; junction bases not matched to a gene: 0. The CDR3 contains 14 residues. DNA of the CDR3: TGTGCCAGCAGCCAGGGACAGGGGAATTCACCCCTCCACTTT. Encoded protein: CASSQGQGNSPLHF.

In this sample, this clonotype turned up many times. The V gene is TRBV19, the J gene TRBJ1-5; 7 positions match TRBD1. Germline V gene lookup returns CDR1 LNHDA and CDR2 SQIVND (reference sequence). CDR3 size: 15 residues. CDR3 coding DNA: TGTGCAACTGGACAGGCAGCCGGGGGCAATCAGCCCCAGCATTTT. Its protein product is CATGQAAGGNQPQHF.

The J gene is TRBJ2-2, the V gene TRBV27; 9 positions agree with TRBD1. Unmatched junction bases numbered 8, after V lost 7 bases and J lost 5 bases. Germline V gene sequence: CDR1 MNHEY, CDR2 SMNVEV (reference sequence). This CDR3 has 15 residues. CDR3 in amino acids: CASTTGTGFTGELFF. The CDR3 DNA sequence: TGTGCCAGCACAACCGGGACAGGGTTTACCGGGGAGCTGTTTTTT.

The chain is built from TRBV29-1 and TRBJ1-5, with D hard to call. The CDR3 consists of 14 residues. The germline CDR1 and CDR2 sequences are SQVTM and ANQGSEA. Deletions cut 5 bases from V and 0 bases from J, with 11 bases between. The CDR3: CSVILGHSNQPQHF. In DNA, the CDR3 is TGCAGCGTTATTCTCGGGCATAGCAATCAGCCCCAGCATTTT.

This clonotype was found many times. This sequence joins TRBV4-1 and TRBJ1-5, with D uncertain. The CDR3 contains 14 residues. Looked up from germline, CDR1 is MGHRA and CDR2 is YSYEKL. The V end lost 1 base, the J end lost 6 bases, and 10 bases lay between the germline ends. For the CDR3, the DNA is TGCGCCAGCAGCCAAGGGGGTGTGGGTCAGCCCCAGCATTTT. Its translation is CASSQGGVGQPQHF.

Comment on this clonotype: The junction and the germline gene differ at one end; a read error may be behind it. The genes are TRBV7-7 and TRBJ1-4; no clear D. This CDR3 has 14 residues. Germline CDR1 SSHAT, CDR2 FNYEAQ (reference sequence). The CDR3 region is CASSLSRSGEKLFF. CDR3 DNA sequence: TGTGCTAGCAGCTTATCGCGTAGCGGCGAAAAACTGTTTTTT.

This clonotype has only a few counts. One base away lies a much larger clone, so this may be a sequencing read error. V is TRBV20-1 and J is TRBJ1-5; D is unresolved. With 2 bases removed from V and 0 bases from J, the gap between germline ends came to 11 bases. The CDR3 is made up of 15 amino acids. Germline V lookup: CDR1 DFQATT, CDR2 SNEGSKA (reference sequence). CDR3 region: CSARSWPGSNQPQHF. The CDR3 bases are TGCAGTGCTAGATCATGGCCCGGTAGCAATCAGCCCCAGCATTTT.

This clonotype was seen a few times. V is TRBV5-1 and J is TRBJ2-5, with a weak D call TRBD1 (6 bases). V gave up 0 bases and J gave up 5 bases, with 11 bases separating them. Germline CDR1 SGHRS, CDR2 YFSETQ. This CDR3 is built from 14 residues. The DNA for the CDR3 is TGCGCCAGCAGCTTGGCCAGGGGAGACGAGACCCAGTACTTC. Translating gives CASSLARGDETQYF. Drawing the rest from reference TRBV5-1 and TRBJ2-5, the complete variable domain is KAGVTQTPRYLIKTRGQQVTLSCSPISGHRSVSWYQQTPGQGLQFLFEYFSETQRNKGNFPGRFSGRQFSNSRSEMNVSTLELGDSALYLCASSLARGDETQYFGPGTRLLVL.